These 11 T cell receptor beta chains originate from one sample sequenced in a study of control samples from healthy donors and cancer patients. Assay used: immunoSEQ multiplex PCR; TCRdb lists only in-frame clones, some missing. The data show 170,000 or so clones, 94% seen once. Sequencing used blood. The receptors were sampled from a young woman in good health.

The rearrangement uses TRBV7-2 and TRBJ2-1, with 9 positions matching TRBD2. V shed 3 bases and J 14 bases; nucleotides not matched to a gene: 2. CDR1 is SGHTA, CDR2 FQGNSA, per germline. The CDR3 spans 11 residues. The CDR3 sequence: CASSLGLAEFF. The CDR3 bases are TGTGCCAGCAGCTTGGGACTAGCCGAGTTCTTC.

This clone was picked up one time. The CDR3 is CASSPRTGGGSPLHF. CDR3 coding DNA: TGTGCCAGCAGCCCCCGGACAGGGGGCGGATCACCCCTCCACTTT. V is TRBV11-3 and J is TRBJ1-6, with TRBD1 matching 11 bases. The CDR3 spans 15 residues. Trimming at V came to 5 bases and at J to 10 bases, leaving 7 bases not matched to a gene. Germline V gene sequence: CDR1 SGHNT, CDR2 YENEEA.

The chain recombines TRBV18 with TRBJ1-1; 9 bases fit TRBD1. In germline, CDR1 is KGHSH, CDR2 LQKENI. The CDR3 is made up of 14 amino acids. Trimming cost V 3 bases and J 4 bases; bases outside gene matches: 3. Here the CDR3 DNA reads TGTGCCAGCTCACCTCCGGGACAGGGCACTGAAGCTTTCTTT. Translation: CASSPPGQGTEAFF.

V gene TRBV2 combines with J gene TRBJ1-6, with unresolved D. Looked up from germline, CDR1 is SNHLY and CDR2 is FYNNEI. This CDR3 comprises 16 residues. The V gene lost 3 bases and the J gene lost 0 bases, with 9 bases spanning the gap. CDR3 sequence: CASSESPTSYNSPLHF. The CDR3 coding sequence is TGTGCCAGCAGTGAGTCCCCCACCTCCTATAATTCACCCCTCCACTTT.

The chain uses TRBV7-9 and TRBJ1-1; D is ambiguous. V lost 3 bases and J lost 2, with 4 bases in between. CDR3 length equals 12 residues. Germline CDR1 is SEHNR and CDR2 is FQNEAQ (reference sequence). The CDR3 is CASSFLNTEAFF. The CDR3 DNA reads TGTGCCAGCAGCTTCTTAAACACTGAAGCTTTCTTT. The full variable domain, rest sourced from reference TRBV7-9 and TRBJ1-1, is DTGVSQNPRHKITKRGQNVTFRCDPISEHNRLYWYRQTLGQGPEFLTYFQNEAQLEKSRLLSDRFSAERPKGSFSTLEIQRTEQGDSAMYLCASSFLNTEAFFGQGTRLTVV.

The chain has TRBV9 and TRBJ1-1, with no clear D. Germline loops: CDR1 SGDLS, CDR2 YYNGEE. V was trimmed by 4 bases and J by 4 bases, leaving 11 bases between them. CDR3 length: 13 amino acids. The DNA for the CDR3 is TGTGCCAGCAGCCCTATCCTCGGCACTGAAGCTTTCTTT. As protein: CASSPILGTEAFF.

The chain has TRBV6-2 or TRBV6-3 and TRBJ2-2, with 12 bases lining up with TRBD1. The CDR3 contains 16 residues. From germline, CDR1 is MNHEY and CDR2 SVGEGT. The junction had 3 bases not matched to a gene; V was cut back by 0 bases and J by 7 bases. The CDR3 coding sequence is TGTGCCAGCAGTTACTCGGGACAGGGGGCATACGGGGAGCTGTTTTTT. It is translated as CASSYSGQGAYGELFF.

This chain joins TRBV19 and TRBJ2-1, with a tentative D call TRBD2 (6 bases). The CDR3 is 12 residues long. From germline, CDR1 is LNHDA and CDR2 SQIVND (reference sequence). V lost 5 bases and J lost 13, with 15 bases in between. The CDR3 DNA reads as TGTGCCAGTAGTGAGGTGGCTAGCGTTCAGTTCTTC. This gives the protein CASSEVASVQFF. The full variable domain, its missing parts supplied by reference TRBV19 and TRBJ2-1, is DGGITQSPKYLFRKEGQNVTLSCEQNLNHDAMYWYRQDPGQGLRLIYYSQIVNDFQKGDIAEGYSVSREKKESFPLTVTSAQKNPTAFYLCASSEVASVQFFGPGTRLTVL.

This clone is a singleton in its sample. The chain couples TRBV6-1 to TRBJ1-5; 12 bases map to TRBD1. With 4 bases clipped from V and 1 base from J, the junction kept 11 bases outside the gene matches. The CDR3 is 19 residues long. The germline gives CDR1 MNHNS, CDR2 SASEGT. The CDR3 DNA sequence: TGTGCCAGCAGTGGGACTTCGGGACAGGGGGCTAGGAGCAATCAGCCCCAGCATTTT. Translated: CASSGTSGQGARSNQPQHF.

The V call is TRBV6-2 or TRBV6-3, the J call TRBJ2-2; D remains ambiguous. With 5 bases removed from V and 6 bases from J, the gap between germline ends came to 7 bases. The CDR3 is made up of 12 amino acids. The germline V gene has CDR1 MNHEY and CDR2 SVGEGT. The CDR3 region is CASSRIPGELFF. The CDR3 DNA sequence: TGTGCCAGCAGTCGAATCCCCGGGGAGCTGTTTTTT.

The chain uses TRBV6-6 and TRBJ1-1; tentative D call: TRBD1 (6 bases). V lost 4 bases, J lost 4 bases, and 10 bases lay in between. CDR1 and CDR2 (germline): MNHNY, SVGAGI (reference sequence). This CDR3 is 13 amino acids long. The CDR3 DNA reads as TGTGCCAGCAGTTCGTACAGGGCCACTGAAGCTTTCTTT. Its translation is CASSSYRATEAFF.